The present T cell receptor beta chain was sequenced within a study of graft-versus-host responses after intestinal transplantation. Study at large: The transplants performed in recipients were multivisceral, liver-intestinal, or isolated intestinal. The whole recipient group had anti-thymocyte globulin induction followed by tacrolimus and steroids for 2 to 3 years. Study-level findings and limits: Early post-transplant HvG declines tracked with peak circulating GvH clone levels. Researchers found GvH clones in recipient marrow, and some showed up first in ileum or blood.

Concerning this clone itself: Its antigen is unidentified.

With V trimmed by 3 bases and J by 1 base, 1 base remained unmatched. This CDR3 has 15 amino acids. Germline V gene sequence: CDR1 SEHNR, CDR2 FQNEAQ (reference sequence). Sequencing was performed with immunoSEQ multiplex PCR; in TCRdb, only in-frame clones are kept and a portion is missing. This sample has roughly 90,000 clones, with approximately 90% found just once. Sequencing used unstimulated CD4+ T cells sorted from spleen or lymph node cells, obtained before transplant. The gene calls are TRBV7-9 and TRBJ2-2; 8 bases line up with TRBD1. The sequence was obtained from a human donor who was the organ donor for an intestinal transplant. CDR3: CASSFGTGNTGELFF. CDR3 in DNA: TGTGCCAGCAGCTTCGGGACAGGGAACACCGGGGAGCTGTTTTTT.